This T cell receptor (beta chain) was captured in a study of blood T cells in healthy people across ages. This clonotype was counted between two and nine times. Its antigen is still unknown. For the second PCR, which ran for 7 to 11 cycles, a sample-barcoded 5' primer and a J-beta primer mix were used. Carrying 12 random nucleotides, a template-switch adaptor labeled each individual cDNA molecule. TCRdb reprocessed the 5' RACE reads with MiXCR, giving one entry per CDR3 protein. The table has over a million distinct CDR3 sequences, less than 25% seen once. Study conclusions and caveats: What prevented conclusive comparison of naive and antigen-experienced cells was that PBMCs were unsorted.

Trimming stripped 1 base from V and 3 bases from J, with 13 bases between. The CDR3 is 16 residues long. CDR1 is SGHTA, CDR2 FQGNSA, per germline. The same specimen was also included in a second study, on T cells of mothers and their children.

The V call is TRBV7-2, the J call TRBJ2-4; D is unclear. Sequencing used blood. The TCR was taken from a girl aged 2-15 years in good health. CDR3 protein: CASSLVLELGKNIQYF. The CDR3 DNA is TGTGCCAGCAGCTTAGTTTTGGAGCTGGGCAAAAACATTCAGTACTTC.